The 9 T cell receptor beta chains below come from one sample, sequenced in a study of CD4 T cell repertoires in COVID-19. Sequencing used immunoSEQ multiplex PCR; TCRdb keeps in-frame clones, though not all of them. Among about 22,000 clones listed, about nine tenths were seen once. No culture step preceded sequencing of the ex vivo isolated memory T cells. The source was central memory CD4+ T cells from blood, collected before the COVID-19 pandemic. These receptors were obtained from a human donor who had COVID-19.

The V call is TRBV27, the J call TRBJ1-5, with a weak D call TRBD1 (5 bases). The CDR3 sequence is 14 residues long. With 3 bases removed from V and 1 base from J, the gap between germline ends came to 7 bases. The germline gives CDR1 MNHEY, CDR2 SMNVEV (reference sequence). CDR3 DNA: TGTGCCAGCAGTTTTTCAGGGAGCAATCAGCCCCAGCATTTT. It codes for CASSFSGSNQPQHF.

The chain recombines TRBV6-1 with TRBJ2-7; maybe TRBD2 (5 bases). This CDR3 region has 14 residues. V lost 11 bases to trimming and J lost 7 bases, with 24 bases between them. The germline CDR1 and CDR2 sequences are MNHNS and SASEGT. This CDR3 is CAGSGGSGILEQYF. Here the CDR3 DNA reads TGTGCCGGTTCCGGAGGCAGTGGGATTTTAGAGCAGTACTTC.

The genes are TRBV7-3 and TRBJ1-1; 8 positions match TRBD1. Germline V lookup: CDR1 SGHTA, CDR2 FQGTGA. This CDR3 spans 15 amino acids. V was pared by 5 bases and J by 1 base, with 6 bases of the junction left unmatched. The CDR3, as DNA: TGTGCCAGCAGCGCGCCAGGGGGCAGGAACACTGAAGCTTTCTTT. This translates into CASSAPGGRNTEAFF.

The V and J genes are TRBV30 and TRBJ2-5; 8 positions agree with TRBD1. The germline V gene encodes CDR1 GTSNPN and CDR2 SVGIG (reference sequence). This CDR3 is 13 amino acids long. Losses at the gene ends were 2 bases for V and 7 bases for J; bases not matched to a gene: 6. The CDR3 coding sequence is TGTGCCTGGAGTATAGCCGGGACAGGGACCCAGTACTTC. As protein: CAWSIAGTGTQYF. Full variable domain (remainder filled in from reference TRBV30 and TRBJ2-5): SQTIHQWPATLVQPVGSPLSLECTVEGTSNPNLYWYRQAAGRGLQLLFYSVGIGQISSEVPQNLSASRPQDRQFILSSKKLLLSDSGFYLCAWSIAGTGTQYFGPGTRLLVL.

The chain joins TRBV29-1 to TRBJ2-5; 8 bases fit TRBD1. The trim removed 7 bases at V and 4 bases at J, leaving 5 bases unmatched. The CDR3 length is 12 residues. From germline, CDR1 is SQVTM and CDR2 ANQGSEA. CDR3 region: CSARQGTETQYF. The CDR3 DNA sequence: TGCAGCGCCCGACAGGGGACAGAGACCCAGTACTTC.

The rearrangement joins TRBV6-1 to TRBJ1-2; no clear D. The V and J ends lost 1 base and 5 bases respectively, with 11 bases between them. This CDR3 has 14 amino acids. Germline V CDR1 and CDR2: MNHNS, SASEGT. The CDR3 DNA sequence: TGTGCCAGCAGTGAAGGAGGAATTCAGTATGGCTACACCTTC. Its protein is CASSEGGIQYGYTF.

This chain links TRBV11-3 with TRBJ2-3; 10 bases are a match to TRBD1. J was trimmed by 4 bases and V by 1 base; bases with no gene match: 5. The germline CDR1 and CDR2 sequences are SGHNT and YENEEA. There are 16 residues in the CDR3. CDR3 DNA sequence: TGTGCCAGCAGCTTAGGGGGACAGGGGCGAGCAGATACGCAGTATTTT. Translation: CASSLGGQGRADTQYF.

The rearrangement links TRBV5-1 to TRBJ2-7; 11 bases line up with TRBD1. Germline values: CDR1 SGHRS, CDR2 YFSETQ. The CDR3 is made up of 15 amino acids. V gave up 3 bases and J gave up 2 bases; unmatched junction bases: 4. CDR3: CASSYGGQGAYEQYF. The CDR3 DNA sequence: TGCGCCAGCAGCTACGGGGGACAGGGGGCCTACGAGCAGTACTTC.

The chain is built from TRBV7-2 and TRBJ2-3; a possible D gene is TRBD2 (7 bases). Germline values: CDR1 SGHTA, CDR2 FQGNSA. The CDR3 loop spans 16 amino acids. Between the trimmed V and J ends, which lost 8 bases and 3 bases, there was a span of 21 bases. CDR3 sequence: CASVLSGGRTTDTQYF. CDR3 nucleotide sequence: TGTGCCAGCGTCCTATCCGGGGGGCGGACAACAGATACGCAGTATTTT. Combining the CDR3 with reference TRBV7-2 and TRBJ2-3 gives the whole variable domain GAGVSQSPSNKVTEKGKDVELRCDPISGHTALYWYRQSLGQGLEFLIYFQGNSAPDKSGLPSDRFSAERTGGSVSTLTIQRTQQEDSAVYLCASVLSGGRTTDTQYFGPGTRLTVL.